Following are 9 T cell receptor beta chains from one sample sequenced in a study of T cell responses to AZD1222 COVID-19 vaccine (dated by TCRdb to about 2021). Library creation used the immunoSEQ multiplex PCR assay. TCRdb obtained this table from immuneACCESS and retained in-frame rearrangements with V and J assigned. These tables miss some clones; where compared with another copy, unresolved V genes account for less than half of the shortfall, and the remainder is unexplained. The sample yields about 110,000 clones; around 90% were counted once. The ten largest clonotypes hold about 16% of the sample. The label giving this sample's time point can be read as: about 28 days (+/-7) after the second vaccine dose. This specimen consisted of peripheral blood, obtained 28 days after the second AZD1222 dose. The receptors derive from an adult who received the AZD1222 COVID-19 vaccine.

The rearrangement uses TRBV28 and TRBJ2-7; D remains unclear. Germline CDR1 is MDHEN and CDR2 is SYDVKM. Deletions cut 6 bases from V and 2 bases from J, with 14 bases between. The CDR3 length is 14 residues. The CDR3 nucleotides read TGTGCCAGCAGCCCTCCGTCAGGCACCTACGAGCAGTACTTC. It encodes CASSPPSGTYEQYF.

V and J are TRBV3-1 (or the pseudogene TRBV3-2) and TRBJ1-2; D uncertain. Germline V gene lookup returns CDR1 LGHDT and CDR2 YNNKEL (reference sequence). This CDR3 region has 12 residues. The ends were cut back, 0 bases at V and 8 bases at J, with 7 bases in the middle. CDR3 DNA sequence: TGTGCCAGCAGCCAAGATCGGGCAGGCTACACCTTC. Its translation is CASSQDRAGYTF.

The chain employs TRBV29-1 and TRBJ2-5; no firm D call. The V end lost 5 bases, the J end lost 5 bases, and 12 bases lay between the germline ends. This CDR3 spans 12 amino acids. CDR1 is SQVTM, CDR2 ANQGSEA, per germline. The CDR3 reads CSVKVPGETQYF. Here the CDR3 DNA reads TGCAGCGTTAAGGTCCCCGGGGAGACCCAGTACTTC.

About this clone: One end of the junction does not line up with germline, which may come from a read error. The chain joins TRBV2 to TRBJ2-2, with a tentative D call TRBD2 (5 bases). This CDR3 has 12 residues. CDR1 SNHLY and CDR2 FYNNEI come from the germline V gene. As DNA, the CDR3 is TGTGCCAGCACTTACAACACCGGGAAGCTGTTTTTT. Its translation is CASTYNTGKLFF.

This clone has only one observation. J is TRBJ1-2 and V is TRBV10-3; D call uncertain. Germline lookup yields CDR1 ENHRY and CDR2 SYGVKD. V lost 3 bases and J lost 8, with 10 bases in between. The CDR3 is 12 amino acids. The CDR3 loop reads CAISDSASGYTF. The CDR3 region has the DNA TGTGCCATCAGTGACTCCGCCTCCGGCTACACCTTC.

The table lists this clone with a count of one. The chain uses TRBV2 and TRBJ1-2, with D perhaps TRBD1 (5 bases). V lost 6 bases, J lost 8 bases, and 25 bases lay in between. The CDR3 runs 16 residues. Germline V gene sequence: CDR1 SNHLY, CDR2 FYNNEI. CDR3 bases: TGTGCCAGCAGCCTCCGGGGTAGGGCAAGGGGAGGAGGCTACACCTTC. It yields the protein CASSLRGRARGGGYTF.

The V and J genes are TRBV18 and TRBJ2-3; tentative D call: TRBD2 (5 bases). The germline V gene encodes CDR1 KGHSH and CDR2 LQKENI. The V end lost 1 base, the J end lost 0 bases, and 11 bases lay between the germline ends. The CDR3 spans 16 residues. The CDR3 loop reads CASSPRLGKSTDTQYF. The CDR3, as DNA: TGTGCCAGCTCACCACGGCTCGGGAAAAGCACAGATACGCAGTATTTT.

The chain links TRBV28 to TRBJ1-2; TRBD1 matches at 7 bases. The V and J ends lost 7 bases and 0 bases, in that order; junction bases with no gene match: 5. The CDR3 runs 14 residues. CDR1 and CDR2 from the germline V gene are MDHEN and SYDVKM. CDR3 loop: CASNRGQTNYGYTF. CDR3 DNA sequence: TGTGCCAGCAATAGGGGGCAAACTAACTATGGCTACACCTTC.

For the CDR3, the DNA is TGTGCCAGCAGCCCCCAGCGGGGGATGGGGATAAATGAGCAGTTCTTC. Its translation: CASSPQRGMGINEQFF. The rearrangement joins TRBV7-9 to TRBJ2-1, with TRBD2 matching 8 bases. V was pared by 5 bases and J by 7 bases, with 13 bases of the junction left unmatched. There are 16 residues in the CDR3. Germline V gene data show CDR1 as SEHNR and CDR2 as FQNEAQ (reference sequence). Drawing the rest from reference TRBV7-9 and TRBJ2-1, the complete variable domain is DTGVSQNPRHKITKRGQNVTFRCDPISEHNRLYWYRQTLGQGPEFLTYFQNEAQLEKSRLLSDRFSAERPKGSFSTLEIQRTEQGDSAMYLCASSPQRGMGINEQFFGPGTRLTVL.